This T cell receptor (beta chain) came from a study of OX40 agonist ivuxolimab in advanced cancers. On the study more broadly: An agonistic human IgG2 monoclonal antibody against OX40 (CD134) was given. Enrollees could have had prior anti-PD-1, anti-PD-L1 or anti-CTLA-4 therapy, which around 40% had received. Findings and limits, study-wide: Relative to CD4+ cells, CD8+ T cells on average had more expanded clones.

V was cut by 0 bases and J by 9 bases, with 10 bases left in between. The CDR3 loop spans 13 amino acids. Germline values: CDR1 SGDLS, CDR2 YYNGEE. Enrollment shut out patients with autoimmune disease history or systemic immunosuppression. Only in-frame clones appear in the TCRdb table, and some are missing; sequencing was by immunoSEQ multiplex PCR. This table holds approximately 60,000 clones, 65% to 85% found once. As concerns this clone: Antigen specificity is unknown.

This chain joins TRBV9 and TRBJ2-1, with unresolved D. The sequence was obtained from an adult with an advanced solid tumor such as melanoma, head and neck, liver or kidney cancer. Specimen: CD4+ or CD8+ T cells sorted from blood, collected in a trial of the OX40 agonist ivuxolimab. CDR3 in amino acids: CASSVVEGFEQFF. In DNA form, the CDR3 reads TGTGCCAGCAGCGTAGTGGAAGGATTTGAGCAGTTCTTC. Supplemented by reference TRBV9 and TRBJ2-1, the full variable domain reads DSGVTQTPKHLITATGQRVTLRCSPRSGDLSVYWYQQSLDQGLQFLIQYYNGEERAKGNILERFSAQQFPDLHSELNLSSLELGDSALYFCASSVVEGFEQFFGPGTRLTVL.